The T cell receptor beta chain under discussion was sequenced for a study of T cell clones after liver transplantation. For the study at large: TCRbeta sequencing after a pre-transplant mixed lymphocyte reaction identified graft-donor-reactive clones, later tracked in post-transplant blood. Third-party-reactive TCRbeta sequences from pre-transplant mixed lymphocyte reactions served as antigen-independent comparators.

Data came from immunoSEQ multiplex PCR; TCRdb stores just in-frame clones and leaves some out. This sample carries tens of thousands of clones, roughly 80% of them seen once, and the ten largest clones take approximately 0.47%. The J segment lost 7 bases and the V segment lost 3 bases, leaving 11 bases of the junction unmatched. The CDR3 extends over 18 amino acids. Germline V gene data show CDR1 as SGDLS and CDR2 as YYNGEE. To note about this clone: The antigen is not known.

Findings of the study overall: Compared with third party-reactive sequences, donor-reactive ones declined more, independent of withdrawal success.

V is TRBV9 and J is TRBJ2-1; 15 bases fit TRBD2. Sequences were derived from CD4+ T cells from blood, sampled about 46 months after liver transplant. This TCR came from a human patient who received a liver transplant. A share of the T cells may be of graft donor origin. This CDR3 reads CASSAYRTSGRAGNEQFF. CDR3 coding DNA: TGTGCCAGCAGCGCATACCGGACTAGCGGGAGGGCGGGGAATGAGCAGTTCTTC.